This T cell receptor (beta chain) was sequenced for a study of blood T cell repertoires in COVID-19. Looking at the study overall: The United States, Italy and Spain supplied acute and convalescent COVID-19 samples. PBMCs, B-cell-depleted T cells, or T cells provided the cDNA or gDNA that made up the material.

Original data processing: By means of reference gene primer amplification, nucleated cell counts were estimated. TCRdb keeps only in-frame clones here, not all; method: immunoSEQ multiplex PCR. V and J calls and clone size are as listed in that table; D and trimming were resolved from the DNA. This table holds more than 200,000 clones, about 80% found once. In germline, CDR1 is LNHNV, CDR2 YYDKDF (reference sequence). The CDR3 runs 17 residues. V dropped 0 bases and J dropped 2 bases, with 13 bases sitting between them. This chain uses TRBV15 with TRBJ1-4; no definite D call. Specimen: peripheral blood. The source of this sequence is a man older than 75 with acute or convalescent COVID-19. DNA for the CDR3: TGTGCCACCAGCAGAGATCTCCCCGCCCGGACTAATGAAAAACTGTTTTTT. The encoded protein is CATSRDLPARTNEKLFF. The full variable domain, with the rest looked up from reference TRBV15 and TRBJ1-4, is DAMVIQNPRYQVTQFGKPVTLSCSQTLNHNVMYWYQQKSSQAPKLLFHYYDKDFNNEADTPDNFQSRRPNTSFCFLDIRSPGLGDTAMYLCATSRDLPARTNEKLFFGSGTQLSVL.